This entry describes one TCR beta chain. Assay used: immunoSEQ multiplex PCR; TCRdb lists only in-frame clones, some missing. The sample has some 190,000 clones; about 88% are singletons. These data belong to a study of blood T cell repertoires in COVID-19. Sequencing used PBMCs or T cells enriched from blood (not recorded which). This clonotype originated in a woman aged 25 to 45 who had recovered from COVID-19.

The chain's CDR3 is CASSKRSGRSVNTEAFF. The CDR3 DNA reads as TGTGCCAGCAGCAAACGAAGCGGGAGATCGGTGAACACTGAAGCTTTCTTT. This chain uses TRBV21-1 with TRBJ1-1. TRBV21-1 is reported as a pseudogene. CDR3 length equals 17 residues.